These 10 T cell receptor beta chains share one sample of origin, sequenced in a study of T cell clonality in common variable immunodeficiency. Their antigens remain unidentified. Study conclusions and caveats: Reportedly, TCR beta sequences from common variable immunodeficiency showed fewer deletions and N-nucleotide insertions.

Using immunoSEQ multiplex PCR, the repertoire was profiled, and TCRdb retains in-frame clones only, with some absent. Recorded here are under 30,000 clones, none singletons. The sequencing sample was made of peripheral blood mononuclear cells. The receptors originated from a human donor with common variable immunodeficiency.

The sample holds many counts of this clone. The missing CDR3 end, 3 residues past where the read stops, is filled in from the germline J gene. The genes are TRBV19 and TRBJ2-5, with 7 bases aligning to TRBD1. CDR1 is LNHDA and CDR2 is SQIVND in the germline V gene (reference sequence). CDR3 length equals 13 residues. Partial CDR3 DNA: TGTGCCAGTAGTGTTACAGGGGTTAAAACC. Protein: CASSVTGVKT. The CDR3 as a whole reads CASSVTGVKTQYF. Using reference TRBV19 and TRBJ2-5 for the parts outside the CDR3, the full variable domain is DGGITQSPKYLFRKEGQNVTLSCEQNLNHDAMYWYRQDPGQGLRLIYYSQIVNDFQKGDIAEGYSVSREKKESFPLTVTSAQKNPTAFYLCASSVTGVKTQYFGPGTRLLVL.

As regards this clone: The CDR3 end is not reached by the read, which stops 3 residues before it; the germline J gene fills it in. The sample carries other DNA sequences with the same CDR3. The chain has TRBV30 and TRBJ2-3; 9 nucleotides align to TRBD2. This CDR3 is built from 14 residues. V lost 0 bases and J lost 4; bases outside the gene matches: 2. Germline V CDR1 and CDR2: GTSNPN, SVGIG (reference sequence). The sequenced part of the CDR3 DNA is TGTGCCTGGAGTGTCGGCGGGGGGGCAGATACG. Amino acid sequence: CAWSVGGGADT. The whole CDR3 sequence reads CAWSVGGGADTQYF.

This clone occurred many times. The read stops 3 residues short of the end of the CDR3; the missing end is completed from the germline J gene. The chain recombines TRBV7-2 with TRBJ2-3, with D maybe TRBD2 (6 bases). The CDR3 sequence is 15 residues long. Trimming pared 1 base from V and 2 bases from J, leaving 10 bases between. Germline CDR1 reads SGHTA; CDR2 reads FQGNSA. CDR3 DNA (partial): TGTGCCAGCAGCTTAGTCGGGGGAGACACAGATACG. This codes for CASSLVGGDTDT. The full CDR3 is CASSLVGGDTDTQYF. The variable domain in full, completed from reference TRBV7-2 and TRBJ2-3, reads GAGVSQSPSNKVTEKGKDVELRCDPISGHTALYWYRQSLGQGLEFLIYFQGNSAPDKSGLPSDRFSAERTGGSVSTLTIQRTQQEDSAVYLCASSLVGGDTDTQYFGPGTRLTVL.

Details on this clone: The read comes to an end 3 residues before the CDR3 does, leaving the germline J gene to fill in the end. This chain connects TRBV2 to TRBJ2-5, with TRBD2 identical over 11 bases. The junction had 10 bases not matched to a gene; V was cut back by 7 bases and J by 3 bases. The germline V gene has CDR1 SNHLY and CDR2 FYNNEI. The CDR3 runs 16 residues. CDR3: CASKLAGVSGKETQYF. The sequenced part of the CDR3 DNA is TGTGCCAGCAAACTAGCGGGAGTGAGCGGAAAAGAGACC.

The sample holds a few counts of this clone. Incomplete CDR3 DNA: TGTGCCAGCAGCAAGCTAGCGGGAGGCGATTACGAG. This codes for CASSKLAGGDYE. The entire CDR3 sequence reads CASSKLAGGDYEQYF. The V and J genes are TRBV13 and TRBJ2-7; 11 nucleotides agree with TRBD2. The read finishes 3 residues shy of the CDR3 end, and the germline J gene is used to complete it. There are 15 residues in the CDR3. From germline, CDR1 is PRHDT and CDR2 FYEKMQ (reference sequence). V lost 5 bases to trimming and J lost 4 bases; unmatched junction nucleotides: 7.

This clone was found many times. With the read ending 3 residues before the CDR3 end, the germline J gene is used to fill in that end. The chain uses TRBV4-2 and TRBJ2-1, with 12 bases that match TRBD1. Trimming removed 4 bases from V and 2 bases from J; junction bases left unmatched: 12. The CDR3 loop spans 19 amino acids. Per germline, CDR1 LGHNA and CDR2 YNFKEQ. Here the CDR3 reads CASSPRPGQGARAYNEQFF. Partial CDR3 DNA: TGTGCCAGCAGCCCCCGACCGGGACAGGGGGCGAGGGCCTACAATGAG.

This clone was observed many times. The read ends 3 residues early relative to the CDR3; the germline J gene fills the gap. The V gene is TRBV30, the J gene TRBJ1-6, with 7 bases that match TRBD1. Germline CDR1 and CDR2: GTSNPN and SVGIG (reference sequence). This CDR3 has 16 residues. J gave up 5 bases and V 3 bases, and 10 bases lay outside the gene matches. CDR3 region: CAWREPGQTHNSPLHF. The DNA read from the CDR3 is TGTGCCTGGAGGGAACCGGGACAGACCCATAATTCACCC. Full variable domain (rest looked up from reference TRBV30 and TRBJ1-6): SQTIHQWPATLVQPVGSPLSLECTVEGTSNPNLYWYRQAAGRGLQLLFYSVGIGQISSEVPQNLSASRPQDRQFILSSKKLLLSDSGFYLCAWREPGQTHNSPLHFGNGTRLTVT.

Of note for this clone: The read falls 3 residues short of the CDR3 end, and the missing part is taken from the germline J gene. This chain connects TRBV20-1 to TRBJ1-2, with a weak D call TRBD1 (6 bases). The germline V gene has CDR1 DFQATT and CDR2 SNEGSKA (reference sequence). The CDR3 extends over 13 amino acids. The sequenced part of the CDR3 DNA is TGCAGTGCTGGGGGGGGGCTACTATCTAGC. Protein sequence: CSAGGGLLSS. The CDR3, in full, reads CSAGGGLLSSYTF.

This clone was seen a handful of times. The read terminates 3 residues ahead of where the CDR3 ends, so the germline J gene completes it. The J gene is TRBJ2-7, the V gene TRBV20-1, with 13 bases fitting TRBD2. In germline, CDR1 is DFQATT, CDR2 SNEGSKA (reference sequence). The CDR3 contains 12 residues. V lost 6 bases to trimming and J lost 4 bases; unmatched junction nucleotides: 0. The sequenced CDR3 bases are TGCAGTGCACTAGCGGGAGGGTACGAG. Amino acids: CSALAGGYE. The full CDR3 protein is CSALAGGYEQYF.

About this clone: The sequenced fragment ends 3 residues before the CDR3 boundary, so the rest is inferred from the germline J gene. The chain links TRBV5-1 to TRBJ1-1; 9 positions match TRBD1. The trim removed 3 bases at V and 1 base at J, leaving 7 bases unmatched. This CDR3 spans 16 amino acids. Germline assignment: CDR1 SGHRS and CDR2 YFSETQ. Partial CDR3 DNA: TGCGCCAGCAGCTCCGGGGACAGGGTGACGAACACTGAA. Amino acid sequence: CASSSGDRVTNTE. The complete CDR3 reads CASSSGDRVTNTEAFF.